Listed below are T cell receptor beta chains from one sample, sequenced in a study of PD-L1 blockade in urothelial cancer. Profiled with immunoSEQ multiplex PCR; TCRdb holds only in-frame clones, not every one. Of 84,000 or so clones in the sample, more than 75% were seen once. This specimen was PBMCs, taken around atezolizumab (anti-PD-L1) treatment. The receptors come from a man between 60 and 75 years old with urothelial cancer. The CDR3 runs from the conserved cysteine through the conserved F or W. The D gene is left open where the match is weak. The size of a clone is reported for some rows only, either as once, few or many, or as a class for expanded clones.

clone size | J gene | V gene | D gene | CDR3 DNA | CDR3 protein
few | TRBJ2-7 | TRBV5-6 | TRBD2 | TGTGCCAGCAGCTTAGGGACTAGCGACGAGCAGTACTTC | CASSLGTSDEQYF
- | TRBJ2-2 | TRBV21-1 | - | TGTGCCAGCAGCAAAGGGGGAGGGGGGAACACCGGGGAGCTGTTTTTT | CASSKGGGGNTGELFF
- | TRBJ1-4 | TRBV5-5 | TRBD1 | TGTGCCAGCAGCTTGGCTAGGGGGCAGACTAATGAAAAACTGTTTTTT | CASSLARGQTNEKLFF
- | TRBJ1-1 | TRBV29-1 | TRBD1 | TGCAGCGTTGGCGGCGACAGGGGATTATACACTGAAGCTTTCTTT | CSVGGDRGLYTEAFF
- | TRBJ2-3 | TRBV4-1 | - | TGCGCCAGCGCCTCCCCCGGACAGAGGCTAGGAGATACGCAGTATTTT | CASASPGQRLGDTQYF
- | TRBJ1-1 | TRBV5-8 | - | TGTGCCAGCAGCTTGGGGTTAATAGTCACCATGAACACTGAAGCTTTCTTT | CASSLGLIVTMNTEAFF
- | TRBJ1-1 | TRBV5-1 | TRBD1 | TGCGCCAGCAGCCTAACAGGGGAAACTGAAGCTTTCTTT | CASSLTGETEAFF
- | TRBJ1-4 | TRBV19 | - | TGTGCCAGTAGGGAGACAGCAACTAATGAAAAACTGTTTTTT | CASRETATNEKLFF
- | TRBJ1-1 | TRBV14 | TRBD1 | TGTGCCAGCAGCCAAGGCTTCTCCGGGACAGGGGGAACAGGAGCTTTCTTT | CASSQGFSGTGGTGAFF
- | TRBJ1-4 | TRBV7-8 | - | TGTGCCAGCAGCTTAGTTGCAGGAATTGAAAAACTGTTTTTT | CASSLVAGIEKLFF
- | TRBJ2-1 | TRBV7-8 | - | TGTGCCAGCAGACTATTTTCCGGGAGATTTCACGATGAGCAGTTCTTC | CASRLFSGRFHDEQFF
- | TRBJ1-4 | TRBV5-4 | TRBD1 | TGTGCCAGCAGCCCGGGACAGACCTTCTCGAATGAAAAACTGTTTTTT | CASSPGQTFSNEKLFF
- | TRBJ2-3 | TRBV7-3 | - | TGTGCCAGCAGCCCCGGGAGCCCTGCGTCCACAGATACGCAGTATTTT | CASSPGSPASTDTQYF
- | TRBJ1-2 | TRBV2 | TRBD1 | TGTGCCAGCAGTGTCCCGGGACAGGGGATTCGGGCTAACTATGGCTACACCTTC | CASSVPGQGIRANYGYTF
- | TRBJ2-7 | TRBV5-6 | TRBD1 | TGTGCCAGCAGCTTGTTGGGACAGGGGCCCTACGAGCAGTACTTC | CASSLLGQGPYEQYF
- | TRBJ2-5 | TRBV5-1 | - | TGCGCCAGCAGCTCTCAAGAGACCCAGTACTTC | CASSSQETQYF
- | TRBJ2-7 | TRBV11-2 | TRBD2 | TGTGCCAGCAGCTCCCAGGGCGGGAGTATCAACGAGCAGTACTTC | CASSSQGGSINEQYF
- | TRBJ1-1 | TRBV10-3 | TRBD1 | TGTGCCACGACGTGGACAGGCGGTGACACTGAAGCTTTCTTT | CATTWTGGDTEAFF
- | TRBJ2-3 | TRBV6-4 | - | TGTGCCAGCAGCCGCGGGACTCCCGGGGGAGATACGCAGTATTTT | CASSRGTPGGDTQYF
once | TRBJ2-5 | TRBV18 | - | TGTGCCAGCTCACCCGGGCAAGAGACCCAGTACTTC | CASSPGQETQYF
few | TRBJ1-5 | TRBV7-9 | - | TGTGCCAGCAGCTGGACAGACAATCAGCCCCAGCATTTT | CASSWTDNQPQHF
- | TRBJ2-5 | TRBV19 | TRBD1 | TGTGCCAGTAGTGTAACAGGGGACCAAGAGACCCAGTACTTC | CASSVTGDQETQYF
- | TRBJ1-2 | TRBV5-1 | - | TGCGCCAGCAGCTTGGACGGCTATGGCTACACCTTC | CASSLDGYGYTF
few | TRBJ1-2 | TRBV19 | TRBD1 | TGTGCCAGTAGTCCCACGGGACAGGGCCGTGGCTACACCTTC | CASSPTGQGRGYTF
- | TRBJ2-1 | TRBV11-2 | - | TGTGCCAGCAGCTTAGGGCTAGCCTACAATGAGCAGTTCTTC | CASSLGLAYNEQFF
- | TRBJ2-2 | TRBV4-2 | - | TGTGCCAGCAGCCAAGATGTGACAGAGAGTAGGACCGGGGAGCTGTTTTTT | CASSQDVTESRTGELFF
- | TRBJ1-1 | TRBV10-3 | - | TGTGCCATCAGTGTTAGCCCGGGGGACACTGAAGCTTTCTTT | CAISVSPGDTEAFF
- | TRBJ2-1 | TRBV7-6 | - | TGTGCCAGCCGAGGGAATGAGCAGTTCTTC | CASRGNEQFF
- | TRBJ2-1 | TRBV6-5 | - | TGTGCCAGCAGTTACTCGAGATTGCGCAGGAATGAGCAGTTCTTC | CASSYSRLRRNEQFF
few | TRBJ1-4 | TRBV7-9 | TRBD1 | TGTGCCAGCAGCGCATGGACAGGGACCAATGAAAAACTGTTTTTT | CASSAWTGTNEKLFF
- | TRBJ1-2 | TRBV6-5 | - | TGTGCCAGCAGGGGAACAGGGTTTAAAGCTGGCTACACCTTC | CASRGTGFKAGYTF
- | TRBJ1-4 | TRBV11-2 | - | TGTGCCAGCAGCGGCGGGTCTGCGGCTAATGAAAAACTGTTTTTT | CASSGGSAANEKLFF